The rows below give T cell receptor beta chains drawn from one sample of a study of blood T cell repertoires in COVID-19. Measured with immunoSEQ multiplex PCR; TCRdb has only the in-frame clones, and not every one. The sample records approximately 250,000 clones, just under 85% being singletons. The specimen was PBMCs or T cells enriched from blood (not recorded which). The receptors originated from a man in his forties or fifties who had recovered from COVID-19. Both conserved end residues are part of each CDR3. D genes are given only for firm matches. Size is stated for part of the rows, as once, few or many counts, or as a class when the clone is expanded.

CAWSNRGVNTEAFF	TGTGCCTGGTCAAACAGGGGAGTGAACACTGAAGCTTTCTTT	TRBV30	TRBJ1-1	TRBD1	-
CASSFAREGGYTF	TGTGCCAGCAGTTTCGCCAGGGAGGGCGGCTACACCTTC	TRBV28	TRBJ1-2	-	-
CAALQRPGPQHF	TGTGCCGCCTTGCAGCGGCCCGGGCCCCAGCATTTT	TRBV28	TRBJ1-5	-	-
CASSSTSTGMDIQYF	TGTGCCAGCAGCTCTACTAGTACGGGTATGGACATTCAGTACTTC	TRBV6-5	TRBJ2-4	-	-
CASISTQGASDSGELFF	TGCGCCAGCATCTCCACCCAGGGGGCAAGCGATTCCGGGGAGCTGTTTTTT	TRBV5-1	TRBJ2-2	TRBD1	-
CASSEEAGGLGSPLHF	TGTGCCAGCAGTGAAGAGGCAGGGGGCCTGGGTTCACCCCTCCACTTT	TRBV2	TRBJ1-6	TRBD1	few
CASSLAGAETQYF	TGTGCCAGCAGCTTAGCGGGGGCAGAGACCCAGTACTTC	TRBV7-9	TRBJ2-5	-	-
CASSLIGRGAGGQEGYTF	TGTGCCAGCAGCTTAATTGGTCGGGGCGCGGGGGGCCAGGAGGGCTACACCTTC	TRBV7-6	TRBJ1-2	-	-
CASSLEAGVTIYEQYF	TGCGCCAGCAGCTTGGAGGCAGGGGTTACGATTTACGAGCAGTACTTC	TRBV5-1	TRBJ2-7	-	-
CASSRQGSGNTIYF	TGTGCCAGCAGCCGACAGGGCTCTGGAAACACCATATATTTT	TRBV7-9	TRBJ1-3	TRBD1	-
CASSIGARSPLHF	TGTGCCAGTAGTATAGGGGCACGGTCACCCCTCCACTTT	TRBV19	TRBJ1-6	-	-
CAWAIKTGKSSYEQYF	TGTGCCTGGGCAATTAAAACAGGGAAGAGCTCCTACGAGCAGTACTTC	TRBV30	TRBJ2-7	-	-
CASSEPGQGYEQYF	TGTGCCAGCAGTGAACCTGGACAGGGCTACGAGCAGTACTTC	TRBV6-1	TRBJ2-7	TRBD1	-
CASRASGRSTYNEQFF	TGTGCCAGCAGGGCTAGCGGGAGGAGTACCTACAATGAGCAGTTCTTC	TRBV2	TRBJ2-1	TRBD2	-
CASSGEPKQPQHF	TGTGCCTCCTCCGGGGAACCCAAGCAGCCCCAGCATTTT	TRBV11-2	TRBJ1-5	-	-
CASSPGQDYNEQFF	TGTGCCAGCTCCCCGGGACAGGACTACAATGAGCAGTTCTTC	TRBV18	TRBJ2-1	TRBD1	-
CASSQVNSPSYEQYF	TGTGCCAGCAGCCAAGTAAACAGCCCCTCCTACGAGCAGTACTTC	TRBV14	TRBJ2-7	-	-
CASSVGGRPVDTQYF	TGTGCCAGCAGCGTAGGCGGGAGGCCGGTAGATACGCAGTATTTT	TRBV9	TRBJ2-3	TRBD2	-
CASNQGGSGWYGYTF	TGTGCCAGCAATCAGGGGGGCAGTGGGTGGTATGGCTACACCTTC	TRBV28	TRBJ1-2	TRBD1	once
CASASGKLAGYYEQYF	TGTGCCAGTGCGTCGGGTAAATTAGCGGGGTACTACGAGCAGTACTTC	TRBV19	TRBJ2-7	TRBD2	-
CASSWGQTYEQYF	TGTGCCAGCAGCTGGGGACAGACGTACGAGCAGTACTTC	TRBV5-6	TRBJ2-7	TRBD1	few
CASSPDRVETQYF	TGTGCCAGCAGCCCAGACAGAGTAGAGACCCAGTACTTC	TRBV5-4	TRBJ2-5	-	-
CASSTGKAHNEQFF	TGTGCCAGCTCTACAGGGAAAGCCCACAATGAGCAGTTCTTC	TRBV7-6	TRBJ2-1	-	-
CASSLEGLNSNEQFF	TGTGCCAGCAGCTTGGAGGGGTTAAACTCAAATGAGCAGTTCTTC	TRBV5-4	TRBJ2-1	-	-
CASSQDYRGQSHGYTF	TGCGCCAGCAGCCAAGATTACAGGGGGCAATCGCACGGCTACACCTTC	TRBV4-3	TRBJ1-2	TRBD1	-
CASSPHSGYTF	TGTGCCAGCAGCCCTCACTCCGGCTACACCTTC	TRBV9	TRBJ1-2	-	-
CASSFRGLAGGSSYNEQFF	TGTGCCAGCAGTTTTAGAGGACTAGCGGGAGGGAGCTCCTACAATGAGCAGTTCTTC	TRBV27	TRBJ2-1	TRBD2	-
CASSLGQANEQFF	TGCGCCAGCAGCTTGGGGCAGGCCAATGAGCAGTTCTTC	TRBV5-1	TRBJ2-1	-	-
CASSPILAGGLNNEQFF	TGTGCCAGCTCACCCATCCTAGCGGGGGGCCTCAACAATGAGCAGTTCTTC	TRBV18	TRBJ2-1	TRBD2	-
CAWSVPGAGSNSPLHF	TGTGCCTGGAGTGTACCCGGGGCGGGGAGTAATTCACCCCTCCACTTT	TRBV30	TRBJ1-6	-	few
CASSQDYETGVDQPQHF	TGCGCCAGCAGCCAAGATTATGAGACAGGGGTCGATCAGCCCCAGCATTTT	TRBV4-1	TRBJ1-5	TRBD1	-
CASSLAEDTQYF	TGTGCCAGCAGCTTAGCAGAAGATACGCAGTATTTT	TRBV11-2	TRBJ2-3	-	-
CASSLYGGGQHF	TGTGCCAGCAGCTTGTACGGCGGCGGCCAGCATTTT	TRBV7-2	TRBJ1-5	-	once
CATSDYGTGSYNEQFF	TGTGCCACCAGTGATTACGGGACAGGGAGCTACAATGAGCAGTTCTTC	TRBV24-1	TRBJ2-1	TRBD1	-
CAISESTGTGNTIYF	TGTGCCATCAGTGAGTCAACAGGCACGGGAAACACCATATATTTT	TRBV10-3	TRBJ1-3	-	-
CASSLGGGAPNYGYTF	TGTGCCAGCAGCTTGGGGGGAGGGGCACCTAACTATGGCTACACCTTC	TRBV5-4	TRBJ1-2	-	-
CASRWTAENTEAFF	TGTGCCAGCAGGTGGACAGCTGAGAACACTGAAGCTTTCTTT	TRBV2	TRBJ1-1	-	-
CASSVSSDGTDTQYF	TGTGCCAGCAGCGTCTCTAGCGATGGCACAGATACGCAGTATTTT	TRBV9	TRBJ2-3	-	-
CASSVLPNTEAFF	TGTGCCAGCAGCGTCCTCCCGAACACTGAAGCTTTCTTT	TRBV9	TRBJ1-1	-	-
CASSLSGARGYEQYF	TGTGCCAGCAGCTTGAGTGGGGCGCGGGGTTACGAGCAGTACTTC	TRBV5-4	TRBJ2-7	-	-
CASSQAGASNYGYTF	TGTGCCAGCAGCCAAGCAGGGGCGTCTAACTATGGCTACACCTTC	TRBV14	TRBJ1-2	-	-
CASSIAAPLNTEAFF	TGTGCCAGTAGTATTGCGGCCCCACTAAACACTGAAGCTTTCTTT	TRBV19	TRBJ1-1	-	few
CASSSSNRGLNEKLFF	TGTGCCAGCAGCTCCTCGAACAGGGGGCTCAATGAAAAACTGTTTTTT	TRBV7-9	TRBJ1-4	TRBD1	-
CAWSGITGVRRTGELFF	TGTGCCTGGAGTGGGATAACAGGGGTAAGAAGAACCGGGGAGCTGTTTTTT	TRBV30	TRBJ2-2	TRBD1	-
CASSLGQNYGYTF	TGTGCCAGCAGTTTAGGTCAGAACTATGGCTACACCTTC	TRBV28	TRBJ1-2	-	-
CASSFAGYSNQPQHF	TGTGCCAGTAGTTTCGCGGGCTATAGCAATCAGCCCCAGCATTTT	TRBV19	TRBJ1-5	-	-
CASSSPGQGNSPLHF	TGTGCCAGCAGTTCCCCGGGACAGGGAAATTCACCCCTCCACTTT	TRBV28	TRBJ1-6	TRBD1	few
CSVALIGTSGSNEQFF	TGCAGCGTTGCCCTTATAGGGACTAGCGGGAGCAATGAGCAGTTCTTC	TRBV29-1	TRBJ2-1	TRBD2	-
CASSSGQGSQPQHF	TGTGCCAGCAGCAGCGGACAGGGCAGCCAGCCCCAGCATTTT	TRBV6-5	TRBJ1-5	TRBD1	-
CASSQDTGAYNEQFF	TGTGCCAGCAGCCAAGACACAGGGGCCTACAATGAGCAGTTCTTC	TRBV14	TRBJ2-1	TRBD1	-
CASSLVGDSNQPQHF	TGTGCCAGCAGCTTAGTCGGAGATAGCAATCAGCCCCAGCATTTT	TRBV7-2	TRBJ1-5	-	-
CASSPRLFPYEQYF	TGTGCCAGCAGTCCACGACTATTCCCCTACGAGCAGTACTTC	TRBV3-1/TRBV3-2	TRBJ2-7	-	-
CASSPRSGRGGGYTF	TGTGCCAGCAGCCCCCGGTCAGGGAGGGGCGGCGGCTACACCTTC	TRBV7-3	TRBJ1-2	-	-
CASSSGGASPLHF	TGTGCCAGCAGCAGTGGTGGTGCTTCACCCCTCCACTTT	TRBV6-5	TRBJ1-6	-	-